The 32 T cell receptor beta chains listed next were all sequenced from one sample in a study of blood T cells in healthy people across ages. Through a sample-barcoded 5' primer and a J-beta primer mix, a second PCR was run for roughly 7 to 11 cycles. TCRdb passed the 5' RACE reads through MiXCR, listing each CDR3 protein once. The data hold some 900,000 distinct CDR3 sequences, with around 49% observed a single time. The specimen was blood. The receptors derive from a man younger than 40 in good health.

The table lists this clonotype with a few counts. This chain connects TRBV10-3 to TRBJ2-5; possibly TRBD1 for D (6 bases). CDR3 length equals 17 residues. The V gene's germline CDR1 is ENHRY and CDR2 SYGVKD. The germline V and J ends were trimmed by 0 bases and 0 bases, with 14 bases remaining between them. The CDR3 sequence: CAISESRGNLNQETQYF. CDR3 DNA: TGTGCCATCAGTGAGTCGAGGGGGAACTTGAACCAAGAGACCCAGTACTTC.

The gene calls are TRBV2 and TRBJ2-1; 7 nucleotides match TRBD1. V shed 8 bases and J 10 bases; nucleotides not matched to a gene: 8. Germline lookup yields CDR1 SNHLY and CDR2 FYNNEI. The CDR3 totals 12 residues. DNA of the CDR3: TGTGCCAGCGAGGGACAGCCCCCCGAGCAGTTCTTC. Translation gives CASEGQPPEQFF.

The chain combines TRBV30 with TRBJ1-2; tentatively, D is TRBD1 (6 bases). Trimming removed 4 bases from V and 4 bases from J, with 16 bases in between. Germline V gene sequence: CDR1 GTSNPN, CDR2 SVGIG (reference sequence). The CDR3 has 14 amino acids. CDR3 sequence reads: CAWTSPDRSYGYTF. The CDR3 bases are TGTGCCTGGACCTCTCCGGACAGATCCTATGGCTACACCTTC.

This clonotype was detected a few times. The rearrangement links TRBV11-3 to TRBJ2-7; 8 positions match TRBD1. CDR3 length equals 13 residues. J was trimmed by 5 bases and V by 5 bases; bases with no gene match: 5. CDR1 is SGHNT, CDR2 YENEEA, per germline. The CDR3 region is CASSAGQGDEQYF. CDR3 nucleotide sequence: TGTGCCAGCAGCGCCGGACAGGGTGACGAGCAGTACTTC.

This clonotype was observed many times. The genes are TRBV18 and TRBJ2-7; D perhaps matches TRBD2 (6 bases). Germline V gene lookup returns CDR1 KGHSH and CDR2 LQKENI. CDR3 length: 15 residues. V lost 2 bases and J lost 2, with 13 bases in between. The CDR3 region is CASSPGSGRTYEQYF. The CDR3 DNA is TGTGCCAGCTCACCAGGGAGCGGGCGTACCTACGAGCAGTACTTC. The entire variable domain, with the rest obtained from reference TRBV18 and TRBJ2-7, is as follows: NAGVMQNPRHLVRRRGQEARLRCSPMKGHSHVYWYRQLPEEGLKFMVYLQKENIIDESGMPKERFSAEFPKEGPSILRIQQVVRGDSAAYFCASSPGSGRTYEQYFGPGTRLTVT.

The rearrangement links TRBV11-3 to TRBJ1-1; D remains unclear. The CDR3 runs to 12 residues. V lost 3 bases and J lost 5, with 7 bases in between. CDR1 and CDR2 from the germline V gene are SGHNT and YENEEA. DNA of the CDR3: TGTGCCAGCAGCTTCACATTTACTGAAGCTTTCTTT. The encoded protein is CASSFTFTEAFF.

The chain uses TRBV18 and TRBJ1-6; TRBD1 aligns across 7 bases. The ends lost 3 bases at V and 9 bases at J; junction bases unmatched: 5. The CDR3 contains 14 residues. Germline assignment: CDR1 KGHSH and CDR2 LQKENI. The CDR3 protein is CASSPQTGLSPLHF. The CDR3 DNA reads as TGTGCCAGCTCACCCCAGACAGGGCTTTCACCCCTCCACTTT.

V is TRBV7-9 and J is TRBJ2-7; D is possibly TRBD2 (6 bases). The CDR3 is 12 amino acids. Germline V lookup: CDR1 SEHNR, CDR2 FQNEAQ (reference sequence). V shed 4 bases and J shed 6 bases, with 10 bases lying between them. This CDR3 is CASSSGLLEQYF. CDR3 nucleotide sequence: TGTGCCAGCAGCTCGGGACTCCTCGAGCAGTACTTC.

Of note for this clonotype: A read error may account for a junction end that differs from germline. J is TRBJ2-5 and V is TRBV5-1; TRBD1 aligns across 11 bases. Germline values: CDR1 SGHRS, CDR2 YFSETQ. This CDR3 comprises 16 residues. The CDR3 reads CASSLGTGGLQETRYF. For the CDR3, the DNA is TGCGCCAGCAGCTTGGGGACAGGGGGCCTTCAAGAGACCCGGTACTTC.

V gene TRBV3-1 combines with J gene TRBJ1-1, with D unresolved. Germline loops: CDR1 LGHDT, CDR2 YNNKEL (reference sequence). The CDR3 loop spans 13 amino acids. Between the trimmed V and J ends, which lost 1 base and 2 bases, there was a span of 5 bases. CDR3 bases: TGTGCCAGCAGCCAAGTATCAAACACTGAAGCTTTCTTT. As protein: CASSQVSNTEAFF.

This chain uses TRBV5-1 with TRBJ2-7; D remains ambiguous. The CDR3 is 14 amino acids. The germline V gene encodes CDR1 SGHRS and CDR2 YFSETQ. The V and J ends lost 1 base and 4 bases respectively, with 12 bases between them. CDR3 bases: TGCGCCAGCAGCTTGATCGCCGCTTCATACGAGCAGTACTTC. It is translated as CASSLIAASYEQYF.

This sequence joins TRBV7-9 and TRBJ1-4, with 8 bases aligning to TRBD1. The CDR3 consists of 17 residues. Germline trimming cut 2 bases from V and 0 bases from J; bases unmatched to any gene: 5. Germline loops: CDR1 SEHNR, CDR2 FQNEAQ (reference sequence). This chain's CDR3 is CASSLLDRGTTNEKLFF. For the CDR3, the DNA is TGTGCCAGCAGCTTACTCGACAGGGGAACAACTAATGAAAAACTGTTTTTT.

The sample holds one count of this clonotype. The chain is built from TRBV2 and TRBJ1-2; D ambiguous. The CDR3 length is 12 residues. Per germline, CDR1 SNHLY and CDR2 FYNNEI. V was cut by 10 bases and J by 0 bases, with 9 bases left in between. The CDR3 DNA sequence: TGTGCCACCTTCACAGCTAACTATGGCTACACCTTC. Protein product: CATFTANYGYTF.

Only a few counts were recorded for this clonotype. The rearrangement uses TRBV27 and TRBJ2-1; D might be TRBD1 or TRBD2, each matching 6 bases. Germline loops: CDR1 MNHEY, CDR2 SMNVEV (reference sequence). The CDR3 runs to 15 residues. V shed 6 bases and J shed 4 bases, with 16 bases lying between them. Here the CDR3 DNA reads TGTGCCAGCAGCCCAATGAGGGGGGTATACAATGAGCAGTTCTTC. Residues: CASSPMRGVYNEQFF.

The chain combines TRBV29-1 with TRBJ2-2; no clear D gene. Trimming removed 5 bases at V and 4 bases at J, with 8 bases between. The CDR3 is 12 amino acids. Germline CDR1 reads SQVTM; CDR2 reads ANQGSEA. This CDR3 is CSVRAPTGELFF. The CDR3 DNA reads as TGCAGCGTTCGGGCCCCCACCGGGGAGCTGTTTTTT.

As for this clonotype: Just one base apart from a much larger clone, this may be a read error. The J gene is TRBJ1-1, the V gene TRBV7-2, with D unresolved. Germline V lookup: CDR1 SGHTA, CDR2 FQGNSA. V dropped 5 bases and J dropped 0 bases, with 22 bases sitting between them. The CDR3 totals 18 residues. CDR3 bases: TGTGCCAGCAGCCGGAAGATAGGAGCCCTTTCTATGAACACTGAAGCTTTCTTT. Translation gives CASSRKIGALSMNTEAFF.

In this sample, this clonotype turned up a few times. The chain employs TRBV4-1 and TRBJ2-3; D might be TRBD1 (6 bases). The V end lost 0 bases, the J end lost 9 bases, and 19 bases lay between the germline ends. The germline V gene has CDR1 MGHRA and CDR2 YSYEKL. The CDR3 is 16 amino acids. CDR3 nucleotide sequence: TGCGCCAGCAGCCAAGAAGCAGGGGCGCGACTAACCACGCAGTATTTT. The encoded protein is CASSQEAGARLTTQYF.

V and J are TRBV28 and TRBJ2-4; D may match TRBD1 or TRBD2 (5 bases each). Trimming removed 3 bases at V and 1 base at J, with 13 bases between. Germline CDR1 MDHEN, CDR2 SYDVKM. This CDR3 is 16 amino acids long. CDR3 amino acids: CASSLPGREAKNIQYF. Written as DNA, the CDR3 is TGTGCCAGCAGTTTGCCGGGGCGCGAGGCCAAAAACATTCAGTACTTC.

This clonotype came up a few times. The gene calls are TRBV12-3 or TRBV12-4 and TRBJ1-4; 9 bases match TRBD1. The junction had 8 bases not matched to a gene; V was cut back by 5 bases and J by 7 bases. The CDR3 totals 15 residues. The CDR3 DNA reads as TGTGCCAGCAGTGGACAGGGGTCTCTCGGTGAAAAACTGTTTTTT. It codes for CASSGQGSLGEKLFF.

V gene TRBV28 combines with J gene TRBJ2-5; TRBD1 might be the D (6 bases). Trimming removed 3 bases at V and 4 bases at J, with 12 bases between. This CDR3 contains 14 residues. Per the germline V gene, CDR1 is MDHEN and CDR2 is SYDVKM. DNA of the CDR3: TGTGCCAGCAGTTTGGGGCACAGGGTAGAGACCCAGTACTTC. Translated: CASSLGHRVETQYF.

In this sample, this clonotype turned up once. Here the CDR3 reads CASSYGLADTQYF. The CDR3 DNA follows: TGTGCCAGCAGTTACGGACTAGCGGATACGCAGTATTTT. The chain combines TRBV6-5 with TRBJ2-3; TRBD2 agrees at 9 bases. This CDR3 has 13 amino acids. Trimming cost V 2 bases and J 6 bases; bases outside gene matches: 0. Germline CDR1 reads MNHEY; CDR2 reads SVGAGI.

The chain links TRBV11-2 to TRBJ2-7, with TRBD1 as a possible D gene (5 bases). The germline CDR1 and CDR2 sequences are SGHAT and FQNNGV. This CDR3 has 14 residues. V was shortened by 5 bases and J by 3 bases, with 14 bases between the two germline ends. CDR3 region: CASSLYDSFYEQYF. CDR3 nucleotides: TGTGCCAGCAGCCTATATGACAGCTTCTACGAGCAGTACTTC. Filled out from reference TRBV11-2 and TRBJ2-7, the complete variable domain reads EAGVAQSPRYKIIEKRQSVAFWCNPISGHATLYWYQQILGQGPKLLIQFQNNGVVDDSQLPKDRFSAERLKGVDSTLKIQPAKLEDSAVYLCASSLYDSFYEQYFGPGTRLTVT.

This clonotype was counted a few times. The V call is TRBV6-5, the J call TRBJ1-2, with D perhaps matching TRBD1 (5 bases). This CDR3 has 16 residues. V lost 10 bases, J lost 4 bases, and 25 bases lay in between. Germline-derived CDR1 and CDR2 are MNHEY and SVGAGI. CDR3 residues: CATGTYGGITRYGYTF. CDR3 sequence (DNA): TGTGCCACCGGAACATACGGGGGGATTACCCGCTATGGCTACACCTTC.

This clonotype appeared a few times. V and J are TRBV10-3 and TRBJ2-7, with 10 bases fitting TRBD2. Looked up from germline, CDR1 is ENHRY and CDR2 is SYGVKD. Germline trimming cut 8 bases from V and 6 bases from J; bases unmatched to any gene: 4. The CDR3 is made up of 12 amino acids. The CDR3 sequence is CAIRGLATEQYF. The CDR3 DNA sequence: TGTGCCATCCGGGGACTAGCGACCGAGCAGTACTTC.

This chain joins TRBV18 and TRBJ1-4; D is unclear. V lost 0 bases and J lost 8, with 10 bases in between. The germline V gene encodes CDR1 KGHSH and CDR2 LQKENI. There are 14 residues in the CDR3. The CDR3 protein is CASSPPGSREKLFF. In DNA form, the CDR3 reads TGTGCCAGCTCACCACCGGGATCTCGGGAAAAACTGTTTTTT.

CDR3 residues: CASSHGWGRIGELFF. The CDR3, as DNA: TGTGCCAGCAGCCATGGCTGGGGGCGTATCGGGGAGCTGTTTTTT. The gene calls are TRBV13 and TRBJ2-2; weak D call: TRBD1 (6 bases). Trimming took 5 bases from V and 7 from J, leaving 17 bases between them. This CDR3 spans 15 amino acids. From germline, CDR1 is PRHDT and CDR2 FYEKMQ (reference sequence).

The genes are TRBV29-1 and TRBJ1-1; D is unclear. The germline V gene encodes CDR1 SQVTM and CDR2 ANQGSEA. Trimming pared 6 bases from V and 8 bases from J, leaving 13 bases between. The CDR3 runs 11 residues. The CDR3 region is CSVIPVGEAFF. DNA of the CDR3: TGCAGCGTGATTCCAGTGGGCGAAGCTTTCTTT.

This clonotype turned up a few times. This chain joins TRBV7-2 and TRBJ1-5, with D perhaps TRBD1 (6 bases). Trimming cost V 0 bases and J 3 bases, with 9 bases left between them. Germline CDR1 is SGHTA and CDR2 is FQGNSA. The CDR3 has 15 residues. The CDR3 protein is CASSLARDTNQPQHF. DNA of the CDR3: TGTGCCAGCAGCTTAGCTCGGGACACCAATCAGCCCCAGCATTTT.

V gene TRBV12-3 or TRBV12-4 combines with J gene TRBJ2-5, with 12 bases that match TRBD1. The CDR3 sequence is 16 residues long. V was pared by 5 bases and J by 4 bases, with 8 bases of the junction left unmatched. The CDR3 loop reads CASSPAGTGGLETQYF. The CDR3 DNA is TGTGCCAGCAGTCCGGCCGGGACAGGGGGCTTAGAGACCCAGTACTTC.

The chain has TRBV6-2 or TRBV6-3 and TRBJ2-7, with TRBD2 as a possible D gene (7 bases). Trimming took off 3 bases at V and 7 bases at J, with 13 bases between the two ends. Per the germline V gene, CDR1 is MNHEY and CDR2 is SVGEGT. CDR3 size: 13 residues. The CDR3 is CASSYGGASEQYF. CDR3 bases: TGTGCCAGCAGTTATGGGGGGGCGAGTGAGCAGTACTTC.

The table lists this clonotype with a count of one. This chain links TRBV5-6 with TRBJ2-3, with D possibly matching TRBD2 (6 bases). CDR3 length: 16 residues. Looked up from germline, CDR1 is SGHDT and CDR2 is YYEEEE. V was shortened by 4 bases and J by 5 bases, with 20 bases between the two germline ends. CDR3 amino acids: CASSREWAGVEDTQYF. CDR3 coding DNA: TGTGCCAGCAGCCGGGAGTGGGCCGGGGTGGAAGATACGCAGTATTTT.

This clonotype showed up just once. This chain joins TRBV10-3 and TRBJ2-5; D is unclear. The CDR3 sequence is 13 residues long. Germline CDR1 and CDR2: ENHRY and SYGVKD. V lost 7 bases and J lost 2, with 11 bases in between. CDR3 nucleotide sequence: TGTGCCATCAAGTCCACTGAGCAAGAGACCCAGTACTTC. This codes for CAIKSTEQETQYF.